Sequencing of this T cell receptor (beta chain) was carried out in a study of cytomegalovirus exposure and HLA in healthy donors. CDR1 LGHNA and CDR2 YNFKEQ come from the germline V gene. The J segment lost 5 bases and the V segment lost 3 bases, leaving 7 bases of the junction unmatched. This CDR3 region has 16 residues. PCR employed 60 Vbeta and 13 Jbeta primers. Only in-frame clones appear in the TCRdb table, and some are missing; sequencing was by immunoSEQ multiplex PCR. Among about 140,000 clones, approximately 78% were seen once, and the ten largest hold about 3.2%. This chain joins TRBV4-2 and TRBJ2-5; TRBD2 matches 12 bases. Sequencing was carried out using PBMCs. This receptor was identified in a man between 18 and 29 years old in good health and CMV-seropositive. The DNA of the CDR3 is TGTGCCAGCAGCCATGCTAGCGGGAGGGAAGAGGAGACCCAGTACTTC. Translated, it gives CASSHASGREEETQYF.